This T cell receptor beta chain was recovered during a study of CXCR3-negative and CXCR3-positive naive CD8 T cells. This CDR3 comprises 14 residues. The authors prepared UMI-labeled TRB cDNA libraries by 5' RACE. From the 5' RACE reads, TCRdb lists one entry per CDR3 protein and no DNA. Listed are fewer than 80,000 distinct CDR3 sequences; 4.3% falls within the top ten. The chain joins TRBV12-3 or TRBV12-4 to TRBJ1-1; the D call of TRBD1 rests on TCRdb alone, since no DNA is present to check it. Sequencing used naive CXCR3- CD8+ T cells from blood. Subset described: CD45RO-CCR7+CD27+CD95- naive CD8+ T cells lacking CXCR3 (TNR3-). The TCR was taken from a human donor in good health. Some clones in this sample may be carry-over from other donors' samples. CDR3 protein: CASSLFGAYTEAFF.